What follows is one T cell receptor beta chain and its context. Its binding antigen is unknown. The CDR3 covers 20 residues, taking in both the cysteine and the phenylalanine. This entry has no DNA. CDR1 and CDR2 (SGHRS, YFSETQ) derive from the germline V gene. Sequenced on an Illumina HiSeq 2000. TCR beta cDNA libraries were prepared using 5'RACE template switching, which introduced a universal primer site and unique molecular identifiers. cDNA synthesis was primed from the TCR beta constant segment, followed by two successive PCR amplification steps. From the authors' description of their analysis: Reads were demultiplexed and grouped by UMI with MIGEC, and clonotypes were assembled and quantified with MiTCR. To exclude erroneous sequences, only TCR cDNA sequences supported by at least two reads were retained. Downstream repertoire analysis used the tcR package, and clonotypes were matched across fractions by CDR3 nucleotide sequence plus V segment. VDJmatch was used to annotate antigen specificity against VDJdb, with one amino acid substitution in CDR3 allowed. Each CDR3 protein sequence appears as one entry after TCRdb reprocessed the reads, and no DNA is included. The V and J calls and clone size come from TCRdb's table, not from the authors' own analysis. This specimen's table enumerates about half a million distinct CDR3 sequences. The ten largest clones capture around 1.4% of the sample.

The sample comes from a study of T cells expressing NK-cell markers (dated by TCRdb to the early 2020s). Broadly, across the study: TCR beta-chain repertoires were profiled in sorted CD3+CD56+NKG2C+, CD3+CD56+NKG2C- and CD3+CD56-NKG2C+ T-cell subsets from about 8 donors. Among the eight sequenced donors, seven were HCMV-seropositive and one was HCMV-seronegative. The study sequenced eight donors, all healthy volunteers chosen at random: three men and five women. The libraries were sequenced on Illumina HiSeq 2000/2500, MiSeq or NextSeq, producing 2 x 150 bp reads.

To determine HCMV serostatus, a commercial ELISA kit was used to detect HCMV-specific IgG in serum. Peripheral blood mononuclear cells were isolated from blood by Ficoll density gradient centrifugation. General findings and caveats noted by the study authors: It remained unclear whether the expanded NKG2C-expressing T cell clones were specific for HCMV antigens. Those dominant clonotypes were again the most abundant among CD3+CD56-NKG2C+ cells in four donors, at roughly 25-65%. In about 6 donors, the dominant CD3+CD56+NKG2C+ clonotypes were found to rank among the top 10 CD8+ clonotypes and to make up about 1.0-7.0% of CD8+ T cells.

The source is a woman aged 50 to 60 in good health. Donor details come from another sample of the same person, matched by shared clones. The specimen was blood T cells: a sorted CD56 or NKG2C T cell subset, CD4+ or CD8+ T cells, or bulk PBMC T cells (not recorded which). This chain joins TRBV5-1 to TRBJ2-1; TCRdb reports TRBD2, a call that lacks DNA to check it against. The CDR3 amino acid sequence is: CASSPGRGTSGPKMRNEQFF.